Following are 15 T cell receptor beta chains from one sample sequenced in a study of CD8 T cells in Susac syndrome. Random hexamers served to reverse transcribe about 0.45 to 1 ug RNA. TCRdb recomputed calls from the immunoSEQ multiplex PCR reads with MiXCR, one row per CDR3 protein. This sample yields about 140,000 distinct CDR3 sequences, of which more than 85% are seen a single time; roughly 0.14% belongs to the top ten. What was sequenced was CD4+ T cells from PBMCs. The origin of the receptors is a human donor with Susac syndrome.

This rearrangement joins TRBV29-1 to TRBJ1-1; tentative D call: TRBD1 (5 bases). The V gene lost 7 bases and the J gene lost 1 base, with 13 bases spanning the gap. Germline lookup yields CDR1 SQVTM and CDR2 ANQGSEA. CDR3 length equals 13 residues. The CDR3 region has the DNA TGCAGCGCCCGACAGAGTCAGAACACTGAAGCTTTCTTT. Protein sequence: CSARQSQNTEAFF.

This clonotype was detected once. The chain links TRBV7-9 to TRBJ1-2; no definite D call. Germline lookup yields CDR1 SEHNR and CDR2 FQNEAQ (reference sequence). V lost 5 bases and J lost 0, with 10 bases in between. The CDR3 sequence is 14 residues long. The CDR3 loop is CASSPSGSNYGYTF. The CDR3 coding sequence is TGTGCCAGCAGCCCCAGCGGCTCTAACTATGGCTACACCTTC. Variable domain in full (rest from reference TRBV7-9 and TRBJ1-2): DTGVSQNPRHKITKRGQNVTFRCDPISEHNRLYWYRQTLGQGPEFLTYFQNEAQLEKSRLLSDRFSAERPKGSFSTLEIQRTEQGDSAMYLCASSPSGSNYGYTFGSGTRLTVV.

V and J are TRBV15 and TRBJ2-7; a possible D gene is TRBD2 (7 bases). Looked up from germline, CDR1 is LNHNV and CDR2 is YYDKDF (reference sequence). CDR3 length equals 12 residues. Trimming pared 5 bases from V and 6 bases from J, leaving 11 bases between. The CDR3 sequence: CATSLGGGEQYF. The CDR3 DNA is TGTGCCACCAGCTTGGGAGGGGGCGAGCAGTACTTC.

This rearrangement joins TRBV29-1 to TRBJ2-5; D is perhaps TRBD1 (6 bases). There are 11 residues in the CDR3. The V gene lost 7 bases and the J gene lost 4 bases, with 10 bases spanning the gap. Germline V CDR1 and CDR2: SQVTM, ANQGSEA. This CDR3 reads CSDRAGETQYF. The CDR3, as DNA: TGCAGCGACAGGGCCGGAGAGACCCAGTACTTC.

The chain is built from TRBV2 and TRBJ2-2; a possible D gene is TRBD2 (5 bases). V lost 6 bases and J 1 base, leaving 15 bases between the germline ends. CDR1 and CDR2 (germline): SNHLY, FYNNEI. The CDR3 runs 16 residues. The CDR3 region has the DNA TGTGCCAGCAGCCCCTTCCTAGCAGGGAACACCGGGGAGCTGTTTTTT. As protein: CASSPFLAGNTGELFF.

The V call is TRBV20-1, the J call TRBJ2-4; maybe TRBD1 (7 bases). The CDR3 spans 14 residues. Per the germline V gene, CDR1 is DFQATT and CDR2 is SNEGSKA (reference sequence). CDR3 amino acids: CSGDRDLAKNIQYF. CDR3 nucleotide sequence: TGCAGCGGAGACAGGGACTTAGCCAAAAACATTCAGTACTTC.

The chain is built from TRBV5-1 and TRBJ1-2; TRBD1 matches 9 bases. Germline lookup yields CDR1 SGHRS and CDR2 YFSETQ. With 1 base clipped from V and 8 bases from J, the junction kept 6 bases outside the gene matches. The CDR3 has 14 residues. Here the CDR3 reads CASSLFRTGDGYTF. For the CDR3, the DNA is TGCGCCAGCAGCTTGTTTAGGACAGGGGACGGCTACACCTTC.

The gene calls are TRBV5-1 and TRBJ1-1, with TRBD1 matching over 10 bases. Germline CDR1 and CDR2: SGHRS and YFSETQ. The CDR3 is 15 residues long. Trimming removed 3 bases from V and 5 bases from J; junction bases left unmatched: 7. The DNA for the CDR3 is TGCGCCAGCAGCTCAAGGACAGGGGGAGGGACTGAAGCTTTCTTT. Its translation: CASSSRTGGGTEAFF.

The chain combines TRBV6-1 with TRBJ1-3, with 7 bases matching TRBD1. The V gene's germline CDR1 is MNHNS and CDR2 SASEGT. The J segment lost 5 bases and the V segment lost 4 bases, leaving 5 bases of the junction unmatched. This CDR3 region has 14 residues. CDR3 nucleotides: TGTGCCAGCAGTGGACGGGACAGAAGAAACACCATATATTTT. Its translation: CASSGRDRRNTIYF.

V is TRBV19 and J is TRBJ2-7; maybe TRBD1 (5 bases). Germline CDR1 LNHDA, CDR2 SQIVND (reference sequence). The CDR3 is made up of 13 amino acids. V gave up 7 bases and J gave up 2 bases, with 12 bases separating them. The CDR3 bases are TGTGCCAGTATGGGGCGGAGTACCTACGAGCAGTACTTC. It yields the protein CASMGRSTYEQYF.

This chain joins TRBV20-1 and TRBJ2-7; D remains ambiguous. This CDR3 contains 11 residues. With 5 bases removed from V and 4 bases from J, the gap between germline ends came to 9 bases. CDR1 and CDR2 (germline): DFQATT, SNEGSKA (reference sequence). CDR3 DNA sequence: TGCAGTGCTCGACTGGTTTACGAGCAGTACTTC. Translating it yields CSARLVYEQYF.

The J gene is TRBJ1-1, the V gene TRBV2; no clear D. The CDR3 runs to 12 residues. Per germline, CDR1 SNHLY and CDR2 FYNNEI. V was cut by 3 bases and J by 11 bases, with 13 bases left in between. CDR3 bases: TGTGCCAGCAGTGACTTATTTCCCACCGCTTTCTTT. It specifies CASSDLFPTAFF.

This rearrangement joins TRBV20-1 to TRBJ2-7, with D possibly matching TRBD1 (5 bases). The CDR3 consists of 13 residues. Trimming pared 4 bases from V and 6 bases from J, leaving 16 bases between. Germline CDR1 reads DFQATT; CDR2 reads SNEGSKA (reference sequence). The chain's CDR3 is CSATQRGPIEQYF. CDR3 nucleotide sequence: TGCAGTGCTACCCAAAGGGGTCCCATCGAGCAGTACTTC.

The CDR3 DNA reads as TGCAGTGCCACAGAACGGGGACTAGCGGTTTTCTCCTACAATGAGCAGTTCTTC. Protein product: CSATERGLAVFSYNEQFF. The V call is TRBV20-1, the J call TRBJ2-1; 11 nucleotides match TRBD2. Germline V gene sequence: CDR1 DFQATT, CDR2 SNEGSKA (reference sequence). V trimming: 6 bases; J trimming: 0 bases; junction bases outside the gene matches: 13. The CDR3 has 18 amino acids.

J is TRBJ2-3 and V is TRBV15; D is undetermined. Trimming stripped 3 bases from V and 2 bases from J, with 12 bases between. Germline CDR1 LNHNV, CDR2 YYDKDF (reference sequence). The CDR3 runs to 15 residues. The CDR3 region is CATSSRAIDTDTQYF. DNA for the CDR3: TGTGCCACCAGCAGCAGAGCGATCGACACAGATACGCAGTATTTT.